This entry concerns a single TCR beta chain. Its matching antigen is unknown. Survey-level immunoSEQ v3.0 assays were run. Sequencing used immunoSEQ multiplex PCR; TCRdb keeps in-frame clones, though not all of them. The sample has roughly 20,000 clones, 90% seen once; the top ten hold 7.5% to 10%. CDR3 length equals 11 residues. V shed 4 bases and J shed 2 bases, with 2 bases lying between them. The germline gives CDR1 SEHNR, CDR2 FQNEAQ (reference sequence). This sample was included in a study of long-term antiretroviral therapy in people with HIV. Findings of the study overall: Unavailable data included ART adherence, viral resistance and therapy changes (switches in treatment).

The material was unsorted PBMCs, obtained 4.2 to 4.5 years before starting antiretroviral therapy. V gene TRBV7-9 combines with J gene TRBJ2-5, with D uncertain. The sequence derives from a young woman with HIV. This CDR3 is CASSSQETQYF. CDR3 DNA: TGTGCCAGCAGCTCTCAAGAGACCCAGTACTTC.